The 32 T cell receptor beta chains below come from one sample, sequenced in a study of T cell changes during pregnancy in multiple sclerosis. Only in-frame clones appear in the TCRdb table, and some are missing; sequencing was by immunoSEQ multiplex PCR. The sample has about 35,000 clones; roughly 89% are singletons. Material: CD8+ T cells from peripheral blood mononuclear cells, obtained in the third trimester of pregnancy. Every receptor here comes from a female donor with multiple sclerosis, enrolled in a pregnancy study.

CDR3 DNA: TGCGCCAGCAGCCAAGAGACAGGGATTAACTATGGCTACACCTTC. Encoded protein: CASSQETGINYGYTF. The V call is TRBV4-1, the J call TRBJ1-2; 7 nucleotides agree with TRBD1. V gave up 0 bases and J gave up 1 base; unmatched junction bases: 2. Looked up from germline, CDR1 is MGHRA and CDR2 is YSYEKL. The CDR3 runs to 15 residues.

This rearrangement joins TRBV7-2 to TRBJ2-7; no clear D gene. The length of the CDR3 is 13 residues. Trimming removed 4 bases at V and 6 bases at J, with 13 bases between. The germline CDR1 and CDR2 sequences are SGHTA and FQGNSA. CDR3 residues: CASSSSRFSEQYF. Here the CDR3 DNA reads TGTGCCAGCAGCTCCTCTAGATTTTCCGAGCAGTACTTC.

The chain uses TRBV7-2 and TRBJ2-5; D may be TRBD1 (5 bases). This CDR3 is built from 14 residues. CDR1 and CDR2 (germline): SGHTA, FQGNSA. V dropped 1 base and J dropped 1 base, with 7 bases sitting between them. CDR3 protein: CASSLGQPQETQYF. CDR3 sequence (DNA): TGTGCCAGCAGCTTAGGACAGCCCCAAGAGACCCAGTACTTC.

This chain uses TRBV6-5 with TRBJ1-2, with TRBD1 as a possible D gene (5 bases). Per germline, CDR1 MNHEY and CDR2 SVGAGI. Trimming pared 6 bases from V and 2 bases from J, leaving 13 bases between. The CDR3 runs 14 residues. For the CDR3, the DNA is TGTGCCAGCAGCGGGGGGGTAGCGAACTATGGCTACACCTTC. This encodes CASSGGVANYGYTF.

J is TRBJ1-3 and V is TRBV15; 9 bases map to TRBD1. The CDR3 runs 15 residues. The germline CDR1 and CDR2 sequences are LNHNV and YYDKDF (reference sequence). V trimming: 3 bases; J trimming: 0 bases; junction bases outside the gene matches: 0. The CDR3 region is CATSRDRGSGNTIYF. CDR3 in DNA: TGTGCCACCAGCAGGGACAGGGGCTCTGGAAACACCATATATTTT.

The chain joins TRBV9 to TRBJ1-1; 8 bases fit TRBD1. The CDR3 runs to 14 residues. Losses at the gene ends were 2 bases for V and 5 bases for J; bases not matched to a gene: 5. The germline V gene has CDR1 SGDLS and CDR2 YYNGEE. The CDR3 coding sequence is TGTGCCAGCAGCGTGGGACAGGCCTATACTGAAGCTTTCTTT. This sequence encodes CASSVGQAYTEAFF.

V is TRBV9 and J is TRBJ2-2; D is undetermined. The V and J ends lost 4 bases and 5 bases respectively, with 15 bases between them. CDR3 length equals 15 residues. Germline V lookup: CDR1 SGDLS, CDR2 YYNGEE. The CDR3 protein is CASSPPSPRTGELFF. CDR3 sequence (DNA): TGTGCCAGCAGCCCCCCCTCGCCGAGGACCGGGGAGCTGTTTTTT.

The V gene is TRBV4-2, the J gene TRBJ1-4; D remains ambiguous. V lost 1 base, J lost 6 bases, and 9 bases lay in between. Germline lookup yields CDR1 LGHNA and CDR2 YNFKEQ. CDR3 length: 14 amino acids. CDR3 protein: CASSQGSLDEKLFF. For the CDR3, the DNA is TGTGCCAGCAGCCAAGGGAGTTTGGATGAAAAACTGTTTTTT.

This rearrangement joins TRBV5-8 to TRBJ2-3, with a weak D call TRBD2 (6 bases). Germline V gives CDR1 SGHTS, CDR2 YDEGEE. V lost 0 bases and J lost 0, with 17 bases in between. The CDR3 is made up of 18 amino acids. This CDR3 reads CASSLGLDTGTSTDTQYF. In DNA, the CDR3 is TGTGCCAGCAGCTTGGGGCTAGACACGGGGACTAGCACAGATACGCAGTATTTT. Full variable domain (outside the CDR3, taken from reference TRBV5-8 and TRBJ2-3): EAGVTQSPTHLIKTRGQQATLRCSPISGHTSVYWYQQALGLGLQFLLWYDEGEERNRGNFPPRFSGRQFPNYSSELNVNALELEDSALYLCASSLGLDTGTSTDTQYFGPGTRLTVL.

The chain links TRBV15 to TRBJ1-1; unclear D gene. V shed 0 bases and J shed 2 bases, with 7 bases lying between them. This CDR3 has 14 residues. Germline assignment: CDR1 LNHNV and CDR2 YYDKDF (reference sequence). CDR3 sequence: CATSRDRGNTEAFF. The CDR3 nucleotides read TGTGCCACCAGCAGAGATCGGGGTAACACTGAAGCTTTCTTT.

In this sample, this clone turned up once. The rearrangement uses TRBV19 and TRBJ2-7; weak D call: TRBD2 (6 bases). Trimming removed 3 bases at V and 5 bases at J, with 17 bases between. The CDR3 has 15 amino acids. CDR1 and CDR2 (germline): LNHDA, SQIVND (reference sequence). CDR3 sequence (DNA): TGTGCCAGTAGTATCTCGCCGGGGGTAGGGCACGAGCAGTACTTC. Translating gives CASSISPGVGHEQYF. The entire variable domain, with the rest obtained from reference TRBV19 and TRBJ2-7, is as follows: DGGITQSPKYLFRKEGQNVTLSCEQNLNHDAMYWYRQDPGQGLRLIYYSQIVNDFQKGDIAEGYSVSREKKESFPLTVTSAQKNPTAFYLCASSISPGVGHEQYFGPGTRLTVT.

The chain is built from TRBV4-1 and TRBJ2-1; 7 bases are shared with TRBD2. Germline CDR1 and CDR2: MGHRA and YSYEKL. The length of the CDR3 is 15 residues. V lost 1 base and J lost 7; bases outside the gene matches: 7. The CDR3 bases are TGCGCCAGCAGCCAAGGCGGGGGAGGCTCTAATGAGCAGTTCTTC. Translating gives CASSQGGGGSNEQFF.

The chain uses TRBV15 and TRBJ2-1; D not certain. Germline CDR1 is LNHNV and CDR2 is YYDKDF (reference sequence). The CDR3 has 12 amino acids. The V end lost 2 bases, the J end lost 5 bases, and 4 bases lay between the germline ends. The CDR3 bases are TGTGCCACCAGCAGATTTAACAATGAGCAGTTCTTC. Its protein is CATSRFNNEQFF.

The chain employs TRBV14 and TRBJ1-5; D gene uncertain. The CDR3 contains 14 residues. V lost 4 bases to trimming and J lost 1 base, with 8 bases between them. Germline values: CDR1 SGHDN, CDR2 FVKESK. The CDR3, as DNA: TGTGCCAGCAGCCTTGGAGCGAGCAATCAGCCCCAGCATTTT. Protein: CASSLGASNQPQHF. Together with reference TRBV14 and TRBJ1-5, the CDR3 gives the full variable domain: EAGVTQFPSHSVIEKGQTVTLRCDPISGHDNLYWYRRVMGKEIKFLLHFVKESKQDESGMPNNRFLAERTGGTYSTLKVQPAELEDSGVYFCASSLGASNQPQHFGDGTRLSIL.

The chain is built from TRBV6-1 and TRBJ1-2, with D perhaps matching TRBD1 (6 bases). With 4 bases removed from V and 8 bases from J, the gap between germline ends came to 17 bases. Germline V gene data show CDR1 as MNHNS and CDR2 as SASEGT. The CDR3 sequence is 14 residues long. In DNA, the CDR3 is TGTGCCAGCAGTGGGGGGGGCTGGGGCAACGGCTACACCTTC. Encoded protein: CASSGGGWGNGYTF.

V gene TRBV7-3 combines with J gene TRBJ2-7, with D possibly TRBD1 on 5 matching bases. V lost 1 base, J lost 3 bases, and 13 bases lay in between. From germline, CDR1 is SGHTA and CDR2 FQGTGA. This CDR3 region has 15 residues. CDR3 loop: CASSLITGYDYEQYF. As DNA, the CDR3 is TGTGCCAGCAGCTTAATCACAGGCTATGACTACGAGCAGTACTTC.

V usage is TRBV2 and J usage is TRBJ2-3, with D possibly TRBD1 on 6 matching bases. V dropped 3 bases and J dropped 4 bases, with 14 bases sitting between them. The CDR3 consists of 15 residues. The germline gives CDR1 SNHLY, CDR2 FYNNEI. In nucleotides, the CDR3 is TGTGCCAGCAGTGAGGGACACCTAAGCGCAGATACGCAGTATTTT. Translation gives CASSEGHLSADTQYF. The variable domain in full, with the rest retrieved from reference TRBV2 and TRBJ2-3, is EPEVTQTPSHQVTQMGQEVILRCVPISNHLYFYWYRQILGQKVEFLVSFYNNEISEKSEIFDDQFSVERPDGSNFTLKIRSTKLEDSAMYFCASSEGHLSADTQYFGPGTRLTVL.

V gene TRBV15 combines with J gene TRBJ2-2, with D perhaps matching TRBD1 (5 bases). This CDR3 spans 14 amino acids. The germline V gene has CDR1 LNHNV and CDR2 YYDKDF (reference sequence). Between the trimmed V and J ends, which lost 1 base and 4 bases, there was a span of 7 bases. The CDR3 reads CATSRVRATGELFF. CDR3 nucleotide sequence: TGTGCCACCAGCAGAGTCAGGGCCACCGGGGAGCTGTTTTTT.

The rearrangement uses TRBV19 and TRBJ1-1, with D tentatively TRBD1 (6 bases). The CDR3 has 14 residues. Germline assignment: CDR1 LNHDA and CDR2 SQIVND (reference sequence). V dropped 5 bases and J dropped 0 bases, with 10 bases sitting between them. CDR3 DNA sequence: TGTGCCAGTAGTCCAGGGGCGGTGAACACTGAAGCTTTCTTT. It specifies CASSPGAVNTEAFF.

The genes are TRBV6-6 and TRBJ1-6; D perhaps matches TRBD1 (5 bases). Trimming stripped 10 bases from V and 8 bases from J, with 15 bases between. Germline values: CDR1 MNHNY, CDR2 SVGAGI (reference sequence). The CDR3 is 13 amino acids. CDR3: CATPVGEDSPLHF. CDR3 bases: TGTGCCACCCCGGTAGGGGAGGATTCACCCCTCCACTTT.

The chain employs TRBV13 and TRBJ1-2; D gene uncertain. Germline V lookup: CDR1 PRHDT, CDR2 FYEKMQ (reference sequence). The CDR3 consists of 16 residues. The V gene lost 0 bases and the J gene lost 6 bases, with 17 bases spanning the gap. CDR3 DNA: TGTGCCAGCAGCTTAGGACTAGACTTTTCTGGCGATGGCTACACCTTC. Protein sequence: CASSLGLDFSGDGYTF.

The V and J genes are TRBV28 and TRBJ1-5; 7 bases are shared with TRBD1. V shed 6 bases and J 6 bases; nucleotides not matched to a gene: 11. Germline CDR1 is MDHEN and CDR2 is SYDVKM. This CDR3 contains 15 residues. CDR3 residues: CASSPGQEGIQPQHF. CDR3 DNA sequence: TGTGCCAGCAGCCCAGGACAGGAGGGTATTCAGCCCCAGCATTTT.

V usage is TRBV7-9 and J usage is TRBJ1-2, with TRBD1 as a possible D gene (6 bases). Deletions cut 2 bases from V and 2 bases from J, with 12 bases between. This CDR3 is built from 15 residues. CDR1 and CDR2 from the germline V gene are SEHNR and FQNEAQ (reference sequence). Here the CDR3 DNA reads TGTGCCAGCAGCTTATCACAGGGCTCGAACTATGGCTACACCTTC. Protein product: CASSLSQGSNYGYTF.

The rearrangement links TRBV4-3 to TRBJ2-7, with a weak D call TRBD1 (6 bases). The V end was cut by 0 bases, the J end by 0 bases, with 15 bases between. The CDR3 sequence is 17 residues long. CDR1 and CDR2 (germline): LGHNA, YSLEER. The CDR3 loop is CASSQDWTADYSYEQYF. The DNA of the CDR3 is TGCGCCAGCAGCCAAGATTGGACAGCGGATTACTCCTACGAGCAGTACTTC.

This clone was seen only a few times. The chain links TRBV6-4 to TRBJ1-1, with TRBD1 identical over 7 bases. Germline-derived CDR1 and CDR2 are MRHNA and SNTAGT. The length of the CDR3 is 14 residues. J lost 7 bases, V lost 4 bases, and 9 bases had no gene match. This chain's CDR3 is CASSAKGRGSEAFF. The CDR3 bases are TGTGCCAGCAGTGCAAAGGGCAGGGGGAGTGAAGCTTTCTTT.

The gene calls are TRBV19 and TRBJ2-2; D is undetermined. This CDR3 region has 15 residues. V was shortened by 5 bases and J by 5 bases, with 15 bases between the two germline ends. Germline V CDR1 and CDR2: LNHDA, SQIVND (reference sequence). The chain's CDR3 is CASSPPWVGTGELFF. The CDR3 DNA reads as TGTGCCAGTAGTCCTCCCTGGGTCGGGACCGGGGAGCTGTTTTTT.

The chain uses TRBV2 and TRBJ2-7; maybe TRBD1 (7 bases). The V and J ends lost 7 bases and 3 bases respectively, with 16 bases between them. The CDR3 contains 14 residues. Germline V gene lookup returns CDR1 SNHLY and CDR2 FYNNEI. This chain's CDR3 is CASTGQGGGYEQYF. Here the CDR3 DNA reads TGTGCCAGCACCGGCCAGGGGGGAGGCTACGAGCAGTACTTC.

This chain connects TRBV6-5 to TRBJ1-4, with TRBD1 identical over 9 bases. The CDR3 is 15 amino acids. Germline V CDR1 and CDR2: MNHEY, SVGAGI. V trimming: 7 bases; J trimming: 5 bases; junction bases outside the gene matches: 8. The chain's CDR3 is CASNRGGQGNEKLFF. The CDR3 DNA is TGTGCCAGCAACCGAGGGGGACAGGGAAATGAAAAACTGTTTTTT.

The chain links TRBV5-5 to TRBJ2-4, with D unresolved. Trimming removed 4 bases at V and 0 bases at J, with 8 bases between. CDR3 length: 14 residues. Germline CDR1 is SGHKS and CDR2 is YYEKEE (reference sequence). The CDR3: CASSVQVAKNIQYF. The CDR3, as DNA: TGTGCCAGCAGCGTCCAGGTAGCCAAAAACATTCAGTACTTC.

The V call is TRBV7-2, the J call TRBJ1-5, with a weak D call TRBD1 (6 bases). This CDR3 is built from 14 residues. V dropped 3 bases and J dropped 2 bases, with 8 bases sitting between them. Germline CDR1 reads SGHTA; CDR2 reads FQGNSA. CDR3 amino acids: CASSLAGGNQPQHF. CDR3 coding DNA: TGTGCCAGCAGCTTGGCAGGGGGCAATCAGCCCCAGCATTTT.

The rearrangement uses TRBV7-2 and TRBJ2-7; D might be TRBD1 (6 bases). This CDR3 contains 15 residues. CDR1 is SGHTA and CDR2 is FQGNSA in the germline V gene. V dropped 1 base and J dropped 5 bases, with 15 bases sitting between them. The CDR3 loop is CASSLESGVRNEQYF. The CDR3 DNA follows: TGTGCCAGCAGCTTAGAATCAGGGGTTAGAAACGAGCAGTACTTC.

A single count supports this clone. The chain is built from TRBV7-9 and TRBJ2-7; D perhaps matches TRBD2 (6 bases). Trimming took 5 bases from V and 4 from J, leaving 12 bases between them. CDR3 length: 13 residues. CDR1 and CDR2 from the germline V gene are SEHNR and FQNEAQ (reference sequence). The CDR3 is CASSPSAGYEQYF. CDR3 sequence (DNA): TGTGCCAGCAGCCCCTCGGCGGGGTACGAGCAGTACTTC.